This T cell receptor (beta chain) originates from a study of T cells after posttransplantation cyclophosphamide. Study observations and caveats: TRB clonality was highly associated with recipient CMV seropositivity and reactivation. Skin or GI-infiltrating T cells shared few TRB sequences with blood.

Note on this clone: Its specificity is unknown.

Germline CDR1 and CDR2: LGHNA and YSLEER. V was clipped by 3 bases and J by 3 bases; unmatched bases: 3. The CDR3 totals 15 residues. The method was immunoSEQ multiplex PCR; TCRdb's version includes in-frame clones alone and lacks a portion of them. The sample holds roughly 21,000 clones; roughly 98% are singletons and the top ten take about 0.14%. The sequence derives from a man aged 40-49 years in good health, CMV-negative, and a related stem cell transplant donor. This rearrangement joins TRBV4-3 to TRBJ2-1; 9 nucleotides agree with TRBD2. The sequencing input was naive CD8+ T cells sorted from PBMCs. This chain's CDR3 is CASSHGGGDYNEQFF. CDR3 in DNA: TGCGCCAGCAGCCATGGCGGGGGGGACTACAATGAGCAGTTCTTC.